Shown below are 24 T cell receptor beta chains from a single sample sequenced in a study of identical twins. One entry per CDR3 protein results from TCRdb running MiXCR on the 5' RACE reads. This sample carries roughly 710,000 distinct CDR3 sequences, approximately 6% of them seen once, and the ten largest clones take around 1.7%. Sequencing input: naive T cells sorted from blood. These receptors all stem from a man between 18 and 35 years old in good health.

This clonotype came up a few times. The genes are TRBV6-5 and TRBJ1-5, with D unclear. Germline CDR1 reads MNHEY; CDR2 reads SVGAGI. The germline V and J ends were trimmed by 2 bases and 6 bases, with 11 bases remaining between them. CDR3 length: 14 residues. The CDR3 nucleotides are TGTGCCAGCAGTTACACCTGGGGATCTCAGCCCCAGCATTTT. Translated: CASSYTWGSQPQHF.

The table lists this clonotype with many counts. This chain uses TRBV4-2 with TRBJ1-5, with D maybe TRBD1 (5 bases). The CDR3 extends over 17 amino acids. From germline, CDR1 is LGHNA and CDR2 YNFKEQ. V was trimmed by 1 base and J by 4 bases, leaving 17 bases between them. CDR3: CASSQAPIGTGNQPQHF. CDR3 nucleotides: TGTGCCAGCAGCCAAGCTCCAATCGGGACGGGGAATCAGCCCCAGCATTTT.

This clonotype was counted only a few times. This sequence joins TRBV2 and TRBJ2-1, with TRBD2 matching over 8 bases. Looked up from germline, CDR1 is SNHLY and CDR2 is FYNNEI. CDR3 size: 19 residues. The V gene end was trimmed by 7 bases and the J gene end by 1 base; junction bases not matched to a gene: 18. CDR3 loop: CASNTGTIREGRSYNEQFF. CDR3 nucleotides: TGTGCCAGCAATACAGGGACTATACGGGAGGGCCGATCCTACAATGAGCAGTTCTTC.

The table lists this clonotype with a few counts. The junction and the germline gene differ at one end; a read error may be behind it. The V gene is TRBV9, the J gene TRBJ2-1; the D gene could be TRBD1 or TRBD2 (5 bases each). Germline CDR1 is SGDLS and CDR2 is YYNGEE. The CDR3 is 11 amino acids. CDR3 loop: CASSVPGPRIF. As DNA, the CDR3 is TGTGCCAGCAGCGTCCCGGGACCCCGGATTTTC. The whole variable domain, remainder taken from reference TRBV9 and TRBJ2-1, is DSGVTQTPKHLITATGQRVTLRCSPRSGDLSVYWYQQSLDQGLQFLIQYYNGEERAKGNILERFSAQQFPDLHSELNLSSLELGDSALYFCASSVPGPRIFGPGTRLTVL.

Ten or more counts support this clonotype. The rearrangement links TRBV3-1 to TRBJ1-2; 8 bases line up with TRBD1. The germline gives CDR1 LGHDT, CDR2 YNNKEL (reference sequence). The CDR3 runs 14 residues. The ends lost 4 bases at V and 8 bases at J; junction bases unmatched: 9. DNA for the CDR3: TGTGCCAGCAGCCCCGTTCGGACAGGGACCGGCTACACCTTC. Its translation: CASSPVRTGTGYTF.

This clonotype appeared a few times. The chain recombines TRBV5-1 with TRBJ1-4; D gene unclear. V was clipped by 5 bases and J by 6 bases, with 14 bases between them. Germline CDR1 SGHRS, CDR2 YFSETQ. There are 14 residues in the CDR3. The CDR3 nucleotides are TGCGCCAGCAGAAATCCTCAACCCCATGAAAAACTGTTTTTT. Its translation is CASRNPQPHEKLFF.

Many counts were recorded for this clonotype. The chain carries TRBV15 and TRBJ2-3; the match to TRBD1 covers 9 bases. CDR1 is LNHNV and CDR2 is YYDKDF in the germline V gene (reference sequence). Trimming at V came to 5 bases and at J to 4 bases, leaving 7 bases not matched to a gene. The CDR3 has 15 residues. This CDR3 is CATSVGDRAADTQYF. The CDR3 DNA reads as TGTGCCACCAGCGTAGGGGACAGGGCGGCAGATACGCAGTATTTT.

This chain connects TRBV6-1 to TRBJ1-2, with unresolved D. The V end was cut by 0 bases, the J end by 6 bases, with 11 bases between. From germline, CDR1 is MNHNS and CDR2 SASEGT. CDR3 length: 14 amino acids. The CDR3 reads CASSEAGQNHGYTF. CDR3 in DNA: TGTGCCAGCAGTGAAGCCGGGCAAAATCATGGCTACACCTTC.

This clonotype has ten or more counts. The chain has TRBV7-9 and TRBJ2-2; 13 nucleotides agree with TRBD2. The ends lost 5 bases at V and 2 bases at J; junction bases unmatched: 5. Germline CDR1 reads SEHNR; CDR2 reads FQNEAQ (reference sequence). The CDR3 contains 17 residues. CDR3 protein: CASSTGLAGDNTGELFF. CDR3 in DNA: TGTGCCAGCAGCACCGGACTAGCGGGAGACAACACCGGGGAGCTGTTTTTT.

This clonotype was seen more than once but under ten times. The rearrangement joins TRBV5-1 to TRBJ1-1, with TRBD1 identical over 8 bases. Germline CDR1 is SGHRS and CDR2 is YFSETQ. Trimming removed 4 bases from V and 5 bases from J; junction bases left unmatched: 10. The CDR3 has 15 residues. The CDR3 coding sequence is TGCGCCAGCAGCCAAACAGGACAGGGAGGGACTGAAGCTTTCTTT. It is translated as CASSQTGQGGTEAFF.

This clonotype was counted at least ten times. The chain combines TRBV20-1 with TRBJ2-2; weak D call: TRBD1 (5 bases). This CDR3 is 16 amino acids long. Germline V lookup: CDR1 DFQATT, CDR2 SNEGSKA (reference sequence). V gave up 0 bases and J gave up 3 bases, with 14 bases separating them. In DNA, the CDR3 is TGCAGTGCTAGAGATCTTGGCAGGGAACACACCGGGGAGCTGTTTTTT. Translated, it gives CSARDLGREHTGELFF.

This clonotype was picked up many times. The chain joins TRBV6-5 to TRBJ1-5; 9 bases match TRBD1. This CDR3 comprises 15 residues. V was clipped by 2 bases and J by 7 bases; unmatched bases: 6. Germline values: CDR1 MNHEY, CDR2 SVGAGI. The CDR3 bases are TGTGCCAGCAGTTACGGACAGGGGTCCAGGCAGCCCCAGCATTTT. Translated: CASSYGQGSRQPQHF.

This chain joins TRBV11-3 and TRBJ2-3; D perhaps matches TRBD1 (5 bases). The CDR3 loop spans 15 amino acids. V lost 8 bases, J lost 5 bases, and 20 bases lay in between. The germline CDR1 and CDR2 sequences are SGHNT and YENEEA. CDR3 region: CASGAYGPNRDTQYF. The CDR3 DNA reads as TGTGCCAGCGGGGCCTATGGCCCCAACAGAGATACGCAGTATTTT.

The chain recombines TRBV5-1 with TRBJ2-1; TRBD1 matches at 7 bases. Trimming cost V 4 bases and J 5 bases; bases outside gene matches: 24. CDR1 is SGHRS and CDR2 is YFSETQ in the germline V gene. The CDR3 sequence is 20 residues long. In DNA, the CDR3 is TGCGCCAGCAGCCGAGATGTTAGGGTGGACGGGACAGCAATAGACAATGAGCAGTTCTTC. Its translation: CASSRDVRVDGTAIDNEQFF.

This clonotype was counted a few times. The chain combines TRBV2 with TRBJ2-7; D not certain. The germline V gene encodes CDR1 SNHLY and CDR2 FYNNEI. The CDR3 extends over 12 amino acids. Trimming took off 4 bases at V and 5 bases at J, with 9 bases between the two ends. The CDR3 sequence: CASSADADEQYF. As DNA, the CDR3 is TGTGCCAGCAGTGCAGACGCGGACGAGCAGTACTTC.

This clonotype was found many times. J is TRBJ2-7 and V is TRBV6-1; D tentatively fits TRBD1 or TRBD2 (5 bases each). The ends were cut back, 6 bases at V and 2 bases at J, with 14 bases in the middle. CDR3 size: 14 residues. Germline V lookup: CDR1 MNHNS, CDR2 SASEGT. DNA of the CDR3: TGTGCCAGCAGGCCAGGGAGACTGACCTACGAGCAGTACTTC. It codes for CASRPGRLTYEQYF.

Regarding this clonotype: A much larger clone lies a single base off, so this may be a read error. The chain recombines TRBV5-1 with TRBJ2-1, with D tentatively TRBD1 (6 bases). The germline CDR1 and CDR2 sequences are SGHRS and YFSETQ. The CDR3 covers 12 residues. Trimming shortened V by 5 bases and J by 12 bases, and 15 bases separated the two germline ends. The CDR3 loop is CASRDLQGSQFF. The CDR3 DNA follows: TGCGCCAGCAGGGACCTACAGGGTTCGCAGTTCTTC.

J is TRBJ2-1 and V is TRBV3-1; TRBD2 matches at 11 bases. Germline V gene lookup returns CDR1 LGHDT and CDR2 YNNKEL (reference sequence). V lost 3 bases to trimming and J lost 6 bases; unmatched junction nucleotides: 1. This CDR3 region has 14 residues. The CDR3 loop reads CASSHLAGGNEQFF. The CDR3 DNA follows: TGTGCCAGCAGCCATCTAGCGGGAGGCAATGAGCAGTTCTTC.

This clonotype was seen many times. The chain couples TRBV9 to TRBJ2-1; TRBD2 matches 7 bases. Germline lookup yields CDR1 SGDLS and CDR2 YYNGEE. V shed 4 bases and J 5 bases; nucleotides not matched to a gene: 18. The CDR3 is 18 residues long. The chain's CDR3 is CASSPGGTNLLENNEQFF. CDR3 sequence (DNA): TGTGCCAGCAGCCCTGGAGGGACTAACCTTCTTGAAAACAATGAGCAGTTCTTC.

This clonotype was counted ten times or more. The chain is built from TRBV11-2 and TRBJ2-7, with 10 bases lining up with TRBD2. Germline assignment: CDR1 SGHAT and CDR2 FQNNGV. The length of the CDR3 is 14 residues. Losses at the gene ends were 4 bases for V and 5 bases for J; bases not matched to a gene: 5. CDR3 region: CASSSPGTSDEQYV. DNA for the CDR3: TGTGCCAGCAGCTCCCCTGGGACTAGCGACGAGCAGTACGTC.

Ten or more counts support this clonotype. This chain uses TRBV27 with TRBJ2-7, with TRBD1 matching 7 bases. Germline-derived CDR1 and CDR2 are MNHEY and SMNVEV (reference sequence). The CDR3 runs to 15 residues. Losses at the gene ends were 5 bases for V and 2 bases for J; bases not matched to a gene: 9. CDR3 sequence (DNA): TGTGCCAGCAGTCCCCTAGGGGGCCAGACCTACGAGCAGTACTTC. It is translated as CASSPLGGQTYEQYF.

This clonotype came up many times. This sequence joins TRBV12-3 or TRBV12-4 and TRBJ2-7; no firm D call. CDR3 length equals 13 residues. CDR3 residues: CASSLDGSYEQYV. In DNA, the CDR3 is TGCGCCAGCAGCCTTGACGGTTCCTACGAGCAGTACGTC.

This clonotype was seen a few times. The chain combines TRBV10-3 with TRBJ2-7; D is possibly TRBD2 (6 bases). The CDR3 has 14 amino acids. Trimming cost V 1 base and J 7 bases, with 14 bases left between them. Germline V gene data show CDR1 as ENHRY and CDR2 as SYGVKD. CDR3 protein: CAISELAGTGEQYF. CDR3 coding DNA: TGTGCCATCAGTGAGTTGGCGGGAACCGGTGAGCAGTACTTC.

This clonotype was detected many times. The V gene is TRBV20-1, the J gene TRBJ2-5; D gene unclear. Germline CDR1 DFQATT, CDR2 SNEGSKA (reference sequence). CDR3 length: 13 amino acids. The V gene lost 1 base and the J gene lost 5 bases, with 11 bases spanning the gap. The CDR3 spells CSARVQRQETQYF. The CDR3 region has the DNA TGCAGTGCTAGAGTTCAGCGTCAGGAGACCCAGTACTTC.